This T cell receptor (beta chain) came from a study of T cells after yellow fever vaccination. TCRdb processed the 5' RACE reads anew with MiXCR; each CDR3 protein has one entry. The table includes 200,000 to 250,000 distinct CDR3 sequences, approximately 3% detected once. Study-level results: Clonotypes shared by both compartments, CD4 and CD8, made up a small share. Subsequent booster samples again held most clones from primary vaccination (96% CD4, roughly 91% CD8).

Germline CDR1 and CDR2: SGHNT and YYREEE (reference sequence). Trimming pared 4 bases from V and 2 bases from J, leaving 9 bases between. This CDR3 contains 13 residues. Note on this clonotype: Its antigen is unknown.

This receptor was identified in a young man who received the YFV17D yellow fever vaccine. Sequencing was performed on CD4+ T cells sorted from PBMCs, taken 10 days after the yellow fever booster vaccination. V is TRBV5-4 and J is TRBJ2-5, with D possibly TRBD1 on 6 matching bases. The CDR3 loop reads CASSITGQETQYF. CDR3 coding DNA: TGTGCCAGCAGCATAACAGGGCAAGAGACCCAGTACTTC.